These T cell receptor beta chains were read from a single sample in a study of blood T cell repertoires in COVID-19. TCRdb's copy holds only in-frame clones and misses some; the assay was immunoSEQ multiplex PCR. The profile shows around 46,000 clones, more than 75% of them singletons. What was sequenced was peripheral blood. The receptors stem from a man in his 60s with active or convalescent COVID-19. CDR3s include the opening cysteine and the closing phenylalanine or tryptophan. The D gene is left open where the match is weak. For some rows the clone size is stated as once, few or many, or as a class when expanded; others skip it.

d_gene: .
v_gene: TRBV11-2
j_gene: TRBJ2-7
abundance: .
CDR3aa: CASSPTMTAERPYEQYF
CDR3nt: TGTGCCAGCAGTCCCACTATGACCGCAGAAAGACCCTACGAGCAGTACTTC

d_gene: TRBD1
v_gene: TRBV7-3
j_gene: TRBJ2-5
abundance: .
CDR3aa: CASSLGGDRAQETQYF
CDR3nt: TGTGCCAGCAGCTTAGGTGGGGACAGGGCTCAAGAGACCCAGTACTTC

d_gene: TRBD2
v_gene: TRBV11-2
j_gene: TRBJ2-3
abundance: .
CDR3aa: CASSPSSGGRSDTQYF
CDR3nt: TGTGCCAGCAGCCCCTCAAGCGGGGGGCGCTCAGATACGCAGTATTTT

d_gene: TRBD2
v_gene: TRBV18
j_gene: TRBJ2-5
abundance: .
CDR3aa: CASSHQVGGGMYQETQYF
CDR3nt: TGTGCCAGCTCACATCAGGTGGGCGGGGGGATGTACCAAGAGACCCAGTACTTC

d_gene: TRBD1
v_gene: TRBV7-2
j_gene: TRBJ1-1
abundance: .
CDR3aa: CASSLFQGASGSAFF
CDR3nt: TGTGCCAGCAGCTTATTCCAGGGGGCCTCGGGTAGCGCTTTCTTT

d_gene: TRBD2
v_gene: TRBV27
j_gene: TRBJ2-3
abundance: .
CDR3aa: CASSLSGTSSPDTQYF
CDR3nt: TGTGCCAGCAGTTTATCGGGGACTAGCAGCCCAGATACGCAGTATTTT

d_gene: TRBD1
v_gene: TRBV6-1
j_gene: TRBJ2-7
abundance: .
CDR3aa: CASSEQTGSIRYEQYF
CDR3nt: TGTGCCAGCAGTGAGCAGACAGGGTCCATTCGCTACGAGCAGTACTTC

d_gene: TRBD1
v_gene: TRBV11-2
j_gene: TRBJ1-3
abundance: .
CDR3aa: CASSLRQGYTIYF
CDR3nt: TGTGCCAGCAGCTTAAGACAGGGCTACACCATATATTTT

d_gene: .
v_gene: TRBV5-1
j_gene: TRBJ2-1
abundance: .
CDR3aa: CASSPGQYNEQFF
CDR3nt: TGCGCCAGCAGCCCCGGACAGTACAATGAGCAGTTCTTC

d_gene: TRBD2
v_gene: TRBV5-4
j_gene: TRBJ2-2
abundance: .
CDR3aa: CASSWTSGGAGELFF
CDR3nt: TGTGCCAGCAGCTGGACTAGCGGGGGGGCCGGGGAGCTGTTTTTT

d_gene: .
v_gene: TRBV6-6
j_gene: TRBJ2-1
abundance: .
CDR3aa: CASSMQGNNEQFF
CDR3nt: TGTGCCAGCAGTATGCAGGGGAACAATGAGCAGTTCTTC

d_gene: .
v_gene: TRBV7-2
j_gene: TRBJ1-2
abundance: .
CDR3aa: CASSLGGGRFYGYTF
CDR3nt: TGTGCCAGCAGCTTAGGGGGGGGAAGGTTCTATGGCTACACCTTC

d_gene: TRBD1
v_gene: TRBV5-6
j_gene: TRBJ2-5
abundance: .
CDR3aa: CASSSTGEETQYF
CDR3nt: TGTGCCAGCAGCTCGACAGGGGAAGAGACCCAGTACTTC

d_gene: TRBD1
v_gene: TRBV19
j_gene: TRBJ2-4
abundance: .
CDR3aa: CASSIITGVKNIQYF
CDR3nt: TGTGCCAGTAGTATAATAACAGGGGTCAAAAACATTCAGTACTTC

d_gene: TRBD1
v_gene: TRBV5-1
j_gene: TRBJ2-1
abundance: .
CDR3aa: CASSLDRESEQFF
CDR3nt: TGCGCCAGCAGCCTAGACAGGGAAAGTGAGCAGTTCTTC

d_gene: .
v_gene: TRBV19
j_gene: TRBJ2-3
abundance: .
CDR3aa: CASSSGAGDTQYF
CDR3nt: TGTGCCAGTAGTAGCGGGGCTGGAGATACGCAGTATTTT

d_gene: TRBD1
v_gene: TRBV6-5
j_gene: TRBJ1-2
abundance: .
CDR3aa: CASSPHRGDGYTF
CDR3nt: TGTGCCAGCAGTCCCCACAGGGGTGATGGCTACACCTTC

d_gene: .
v_gene: TRBV5-1
j_gene: TRBJ2-1
abundance: .
CDR3aa: CASSLAPGGINEQFF
CDR3nt: TGCGCCAGCAGCTTGGCCCCAGGAGGGATTAATGAGCAGTTCTTC

d_gene: TRBD2
v_gene: TRBV10-2
j_gene: TRBJ2-1
abundance: few
CDR3aa: CASSVTSDYMYNEQFF
CDR3nt: TGCGCCAGCAGTGTAACTAGCGATTACATGTACAATGAGCAGTTCTTC

d_gene: TRBD1
v_gene: TRBV7-6
j_gene: TRBJ1-6
abundance: .
CDR3aa: CASSSSLRQGNSPLHF
CDR3nt: TGTGCCAGCAGCTCTAGCCTCAGACAGGGAAATTCACCCCTCCACTTT

d_gene: .
v_gene: TRBV28
j_gene: TRBJ1-4
abundance: .
CDR3aa: CASKWAGQNEKLFF
CDR3nt: TGTGCCAGCAAATGGGCGGGCCAGAATGAAAAACTGTTTTTT

d_gene: TRBD1
v_gene: TRBV5-5
j_gene: TRBJ1-1
abundance: .
CDR3aa: CASSLEGTGDTEAFF
CDR3nt: TGTGCCAGCAGCTTGGAGGGGACAGGGGACACTGAAGCTTTCTTT

d_gene: TRBD2
v_gene: TRBV18
j_gene: TRBJ2-1
abundance: few
CDR3aa: CASSPLAGGINEQFF
CDR3nt: TGTGCCAGCTCACCGTTAGCGGGGGGGATCAATGAGCAGTTCTTC

d_gene: TRBD1
v_gene: TRBV5-1
j_gene: TRBJ2-5
abundance: medium-sized
CDR3aa: CASSNNRGQETQYF
CDR3nt: TGCGCCAGCAGCAACAACAGGGGCCAAGAGACCCAGTACTTC

d_gene: .
v_gene: TRBV20-1
j_gene: TRBJ2-7
abundance: .
CDR3aa: CSARMAREQYF
CDR3nt: TGCAGTGCTAGGATGGCGAGGGAGCAGTACTTC

d_gene: TRBD1
v_gene: TRBV7-3
j_gene: TRBJ1-5
abundance: .
CDR3aa: CASSLQAGGVWQPQHF
CDR3nt: TGTGCCAGCAGCTTACAAGCAGGGGGCGTTTGGCAGCCCCAGCATTTT

d_gene: TRBD1
v_gene: TRBV10-1
j_gene: TRBJ2-1
abundance: .
CDR3aa: CASSYSRDRGLNEQFF
CDR3nt: TGCGCCAGCAGTTACTCCCGGGACAGGGGGCTCAATGAGCAGTTCTTC

d_gene: .
v_gene: TRBV7-6
j_gene: TRBJ1-6
abundance: .
CDR3aa: CASSLEHNNSPLHF
CDR3nt: TGTGCCAGCAGCTTAGAACACAATAATTCACCCCTCCACTTT

d_gene: .
v_gene: TRBV28
j_gene: TRBJ2-2
abundance: .
CDR3aa: CASSKLETGELFF
CDR3nt: TGTGCCAGCAGTAAACTGGAGACCGGGGAGCTGTTTTTT

d_gene: .
v_gene: TRBV6-5
j_gene: TRBJ2-7
abundance: once
CDR3aa: CASSYSIGTTYEQYF
CDR3nt: TGTGCCAGCAGTTACTCGATAGGGACAACCTACGAGCAGTACTTC

d_gene: TRBD1
v_gene: TRBV27
j_gene: TRBJ2-5
abundance: .
CDR3aa: CASSFGTGRGRETQYF
CDR3nt: TGTGCCAGCAGTTTCGGGACAGGTCGAGGGCGAGAGACCCAGTACTTC